The present T cell receptor beta chain was sequenced within a study of blood T cells in healthy people across ages. Study-wide results and caveats: TCR beta diversity per million T cells fell roughly linearly with age.

Looked up from germline, CDR1 is SGHRS and CDR2 is YFSETQ. The CDR3 runs 15 residues. Trimming removed 2 bases at V and 0 bases at J, with 11 bases between. Remarks on this clonotype: The target antigen is unknown.

With a J-beta primer mix and a sample-barcoded 5' primer, a second PCR ran about 7 to 11 cycles. TCRdb re-called the 5' RACE reads with MiXCR, one entry per CDR3 protein. The repertoire includes around 1,500,000 distinct CDR3 sequences, 40% to 50% of them detected once, and 7.9% sits in the top ten. This rearrangement joins TRBV5-1 to TRBJ1-1, with a possible D match to TRBD1 (6 bases). This TCR derives from a woman aged 18-29 years in good health. The sample was blood. This chain's CDR3 is CASSFTGALNTEAFF. The CDR3 DNA sequence: TGCGCCAGCAGCTTTACGGGGGCATTGAACACTGAAGCTTTCTTT.